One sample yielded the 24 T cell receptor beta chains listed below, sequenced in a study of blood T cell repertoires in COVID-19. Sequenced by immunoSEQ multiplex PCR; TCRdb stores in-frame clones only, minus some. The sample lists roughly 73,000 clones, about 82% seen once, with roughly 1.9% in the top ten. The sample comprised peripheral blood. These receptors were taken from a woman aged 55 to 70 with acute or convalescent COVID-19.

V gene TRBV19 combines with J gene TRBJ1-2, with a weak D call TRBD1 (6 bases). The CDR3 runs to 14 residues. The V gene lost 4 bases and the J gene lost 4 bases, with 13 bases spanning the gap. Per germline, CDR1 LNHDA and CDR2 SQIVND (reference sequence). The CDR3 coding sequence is TGTGCCAGTAGTAAGGATACAGGGATCTATGGCTACACCTTC. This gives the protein CASSKDTGIYGYTF.

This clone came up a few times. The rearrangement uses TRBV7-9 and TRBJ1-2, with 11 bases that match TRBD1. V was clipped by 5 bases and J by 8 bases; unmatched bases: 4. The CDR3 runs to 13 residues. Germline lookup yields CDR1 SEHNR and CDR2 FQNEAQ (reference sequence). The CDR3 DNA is TGTGCCAGCAGCCCAGGACAGGGGGCGGGCTACACCTTC. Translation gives CASSPGQGAGYTF.

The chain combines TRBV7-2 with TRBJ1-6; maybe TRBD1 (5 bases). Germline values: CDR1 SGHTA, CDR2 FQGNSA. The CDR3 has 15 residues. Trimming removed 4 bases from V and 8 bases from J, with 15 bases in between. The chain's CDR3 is CASSSRARRDSPLHF. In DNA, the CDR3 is TGTGCCAGCAGCTCCAGGGCCAGGAGAGATTCACCCCTCCACTTT.

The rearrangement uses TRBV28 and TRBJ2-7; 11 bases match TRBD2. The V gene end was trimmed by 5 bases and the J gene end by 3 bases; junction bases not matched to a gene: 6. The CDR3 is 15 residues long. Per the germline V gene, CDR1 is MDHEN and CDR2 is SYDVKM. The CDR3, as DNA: TGTGCCAGCAGTCAACTAGCGGGGGCTTTCTACGAGCAGTACTTC. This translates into CASSQLAGAFYEQYF.

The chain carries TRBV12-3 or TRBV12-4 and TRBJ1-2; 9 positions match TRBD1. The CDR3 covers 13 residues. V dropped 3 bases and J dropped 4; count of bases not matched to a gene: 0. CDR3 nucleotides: TGTGCCAGCAGTTTGACAGGGGGCTATGGCTACACCTTC. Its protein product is CASSLTGGYGYTF.

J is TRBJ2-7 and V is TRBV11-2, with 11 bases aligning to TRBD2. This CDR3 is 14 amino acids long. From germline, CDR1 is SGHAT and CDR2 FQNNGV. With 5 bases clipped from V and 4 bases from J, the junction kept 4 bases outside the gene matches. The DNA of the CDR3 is TGTGCCAGCAGCGTTAGCGGGGGGGCTTACGAGCAGTACTTC. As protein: CASSVSGGAYEQYF.

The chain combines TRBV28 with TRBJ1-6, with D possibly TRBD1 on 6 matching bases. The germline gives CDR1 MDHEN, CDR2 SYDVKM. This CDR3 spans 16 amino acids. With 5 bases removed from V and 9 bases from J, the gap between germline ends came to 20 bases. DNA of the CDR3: TGTGCCAGCAGTCTCGAAACAGGGTACTCTACTTCACCCCTCCACTTT. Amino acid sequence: CASSLETGYSTSPLHF.

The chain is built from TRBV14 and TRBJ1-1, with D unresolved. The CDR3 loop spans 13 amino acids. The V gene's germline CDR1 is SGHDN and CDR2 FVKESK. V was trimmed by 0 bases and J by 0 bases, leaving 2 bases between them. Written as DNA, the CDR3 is TGTGCCAGCAGCCAAGACATGAACACTGAAGCTTTCTTT. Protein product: CASSQDMNTEAFF.

Here the CDR3 reads CATSREGRANSPLHF. CDR3 coding DNA: TGTGCCACCAGCAGAGAGGGCAGGGCAAATTCACCCCTCCACTTT. The chain carries TRBV15 and TRBJ1-6; D might be TRBD1 (5 bases). CDR3 size: 15 residues. Trimming took 0 bases from V and 7 from J, leaving 10 bases between them. CDR1 is LNHNV and CDR2 is YYDKDF in the germline V gene (reference sequence). Full variable domain (rest looked up from reference TRBV15 and TRBJ1-6): DAMVIQNPRYQVTQFGKPVTLSCSQTLNHNVMYWYQQKSSQAPKLLFHYYDKDFNNEADTPDNFQSRRPNTSFCFLDIRSPGLGDTAMYLCATSREGRANSPLHFGNGTRLTVT.

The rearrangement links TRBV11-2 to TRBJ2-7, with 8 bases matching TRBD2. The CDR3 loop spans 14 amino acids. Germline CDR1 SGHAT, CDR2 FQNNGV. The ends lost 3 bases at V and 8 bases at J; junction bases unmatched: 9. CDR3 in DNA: TGTGCCAGCAGCTTGAGCGGGAGTATCCCCCAGCAGTACTTC. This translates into CASSLSGSIPQQYF. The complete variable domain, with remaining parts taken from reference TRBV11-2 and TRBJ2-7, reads EAGVAQSPRYKIIEKRQSVAFWCNPISGHATLYWYQQILGQGPKLLIQFQNNGVVDDSQLPKDRFSAERLKGVDSTLKIQPAKLEDSAVYLCASSLSGSIPQQYFGPGTRLTVT.

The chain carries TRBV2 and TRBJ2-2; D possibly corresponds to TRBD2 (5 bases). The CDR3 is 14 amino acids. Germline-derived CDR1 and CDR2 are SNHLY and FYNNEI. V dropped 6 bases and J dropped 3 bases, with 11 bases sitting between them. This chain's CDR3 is CASRLGTYTGELFF. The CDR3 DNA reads TGTGCCAGCAGACTAGGTACCTACACCGGGGAGCTGTTTTTT.

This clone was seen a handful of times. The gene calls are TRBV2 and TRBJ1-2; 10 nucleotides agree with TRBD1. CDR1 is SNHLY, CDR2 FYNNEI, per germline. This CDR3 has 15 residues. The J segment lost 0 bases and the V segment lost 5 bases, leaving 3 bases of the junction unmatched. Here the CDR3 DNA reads TGTGCCAGCAGTTGGGACAGGGGATCTAACTATGGCTACACCTTC. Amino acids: CASSWDRGSNYGYTF. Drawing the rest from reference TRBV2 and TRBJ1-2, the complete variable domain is EPEVTQTPSHQVTQMGQEVILRCVPISNHLYFYWYRQILGQKVEFLVSFYNNEISEKSEIFDDQFSVERPDGSNFTLKIRSTKLEDSAMYFCASSWDRGSNYGYTFGSGTRLTVV.

The CDR3 DNA follows: TGTGCCAGCAGCTCGGGGGACAGGCCGTATAATTCACCCCTCCACTTT. As protein: CASSSGDRPYNSPLHF. The V and J genes are TRBV7-9 and TRBJ1-6; 8 bases fit TRBD1. With 4 bases clipped from V and 4 bases from J, the junction kept 6 bases outside the gene matches. Germline V lookup: CDR1 SEHNR, CDR2 FQNEAQ (reference sequence). There are 16 residues in the CDR3. Combining the CDR3 with reference TRBV7-9 and TRBJ1-6 gives the whole variable domain DTGVSQNPRHKITKRGQNVTFRCDPISEHNRLYWYRQTLGQGPEFLTYFQNEAQLEKSRLLSDRFSAERPKGSFSTLEIQRTEQGDSAMYLCASSSGDRPYNSPLHFGNGTRLTVT.

The CDR3 DNA is TGTGCCAGCTCACCACAGGGGATGAATGAGCAGTTCTTC. This sequence encodes CASSPQGMNEQFF. The chain recombines TRBV18 with TRBJ2-1, with D perhaps TRBD1 (5 bases). The germline V gene encodes CDR1 KGHSH and CDR2 LQKENI. The CDR3 loop spans 13 amino acids. Trimming left V 1 base short and J 7 bases short, with 8 bases between.

CDR3 coding DNA: TGTGCCAGCAGCGTACGACAGGGACAGGACCCTAGCACAGATACGCAGTATTTT. Amino acid sequence: CASSVRQGQDPSTDTQYF. The chain carries TRBV9 and TRBJ2-3, with TRBD1 matching 8 bases. The CDR3 has 18 residues. CDR1 and CDR2 (germline): SGDLS, YYNGEE. Trimming cost V 1 base and J 0 bases; bases outside gene matches: 10. The whole variable domain, remainder taken from reference TRBV9 and TRBJ2-3, is DSGVTQTPKHLITATGQRVTLRCSPRSGDLSVYWYQQSLDQGLQFLIQYYNGEERAKGNILERFSAQQFPDLHSELNLSSLELGDSALYFCASSVRQGQDPSTDTQYFGPGTRLTVL.

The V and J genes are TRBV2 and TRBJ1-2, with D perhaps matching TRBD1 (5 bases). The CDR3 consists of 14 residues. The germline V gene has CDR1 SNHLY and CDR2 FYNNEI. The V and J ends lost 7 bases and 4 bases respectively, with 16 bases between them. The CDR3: CASTPLGGAYGYTF. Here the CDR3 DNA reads TGTGCCAGCACCCCCCTTGGTGGGGCCTATGGCTACACCTTC.

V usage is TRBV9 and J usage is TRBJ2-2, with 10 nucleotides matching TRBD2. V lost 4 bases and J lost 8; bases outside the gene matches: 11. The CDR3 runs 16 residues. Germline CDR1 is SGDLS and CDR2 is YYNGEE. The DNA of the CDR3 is TGTGCCAGCAGCAAGCGGGAGGGCCGTTCCGCTGGGGAGCTGTTTTTT. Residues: CASSKREGRSAGELFF.

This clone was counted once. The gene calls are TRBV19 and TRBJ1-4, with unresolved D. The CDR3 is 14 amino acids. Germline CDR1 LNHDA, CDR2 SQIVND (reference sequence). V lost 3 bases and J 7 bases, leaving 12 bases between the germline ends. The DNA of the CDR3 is TGTGCCAGTAGTATCGGAGGATGGGGTGAAAAACTGTTTTTT. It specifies CASSIGGWGEKLFF.

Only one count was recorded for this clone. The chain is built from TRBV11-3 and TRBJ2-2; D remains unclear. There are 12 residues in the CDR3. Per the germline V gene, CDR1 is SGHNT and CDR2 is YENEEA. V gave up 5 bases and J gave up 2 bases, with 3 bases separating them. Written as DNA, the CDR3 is TGTGCCAGCAGCCTTAACACCGGGGAGCTGTTTTTT. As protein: CASSLNTGELFF.

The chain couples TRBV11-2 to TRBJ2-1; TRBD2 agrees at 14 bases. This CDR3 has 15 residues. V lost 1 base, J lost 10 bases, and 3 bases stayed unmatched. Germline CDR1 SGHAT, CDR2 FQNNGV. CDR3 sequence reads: CASSLGLAGGPEQFF. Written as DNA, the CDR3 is TGTGCCAGCAGCTTAGGACTAGCGGGGGGGCCGGAGCAGTTCTTC.

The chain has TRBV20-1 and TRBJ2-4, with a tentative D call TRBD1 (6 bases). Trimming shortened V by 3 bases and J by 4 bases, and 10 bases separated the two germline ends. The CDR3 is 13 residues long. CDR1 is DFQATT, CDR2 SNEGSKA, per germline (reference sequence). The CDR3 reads CSASDGQKNIQYF. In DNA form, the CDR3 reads TGCAGTGCTAGTGATGGACAGAAAAACATTCAGTACTTC.

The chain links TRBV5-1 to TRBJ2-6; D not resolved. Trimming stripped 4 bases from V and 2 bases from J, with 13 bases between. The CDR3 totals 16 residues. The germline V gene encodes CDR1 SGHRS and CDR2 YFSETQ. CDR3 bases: TGCGCCAGCAGCGCGAAAACGGTGCCTGGGGCCAACGTCCTGACTTTC. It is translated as CASSAKTVPGANVLTF. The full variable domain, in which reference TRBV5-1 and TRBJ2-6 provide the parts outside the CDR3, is KAGVTQTPRYLIKTRGQQVTLSCSPISGHRSVSWYQQTPGQGLQFLFEYFSETQRNKGNFPGRFSGRQFSNSRSEMNVSTLELGDSALYLCASSAKTVPGANVLTFGAGSRLTVL.

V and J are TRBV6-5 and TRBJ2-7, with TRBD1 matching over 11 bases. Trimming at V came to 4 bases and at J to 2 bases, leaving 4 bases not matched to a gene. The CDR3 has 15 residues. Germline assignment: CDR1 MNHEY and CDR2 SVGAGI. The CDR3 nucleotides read TGTGCCAGCAGTTTCGGACAGGGGGCTACCTACGAGCAGTACTTC. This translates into CASSFGQGATYEQYF.

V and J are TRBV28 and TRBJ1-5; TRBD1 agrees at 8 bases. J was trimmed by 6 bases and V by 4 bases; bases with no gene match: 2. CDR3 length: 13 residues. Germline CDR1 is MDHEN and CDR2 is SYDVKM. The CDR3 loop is CASSSGQGQPQHF. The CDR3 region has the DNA TGTGCCAGCAGTTCCGGACAGGGTCAGCCCCAGCATTTT.